Shown below are 25 T cell receptor beta chains from a single sample sequenced in a study of cytomegalovirus exposure and HLA in healthy donors. The PCR used 60 Vbeta and 13 Jbeta primers. TCRdb's table, derived via immunoSEQ multiplex PCR, lists solely in-frame clones and lacks some. The top ten clones hold 2% to 3% of a sample with approximately 150,000 clones, approximately 80% of them seen once. The sequencing input was PBMCs. The source of these receptors is a woman younger than 35 in good health and CMV-seropositive.

J is TRBJ2-2 and V is TRBV25-1, with 8 nucleotides matching TRBD1. The CDR3 is 14 residues long. The junction had 1 base not matched to a gene; V was cut back by 1 base and J by 6 bases. The V gene's germline CDR1 is MGHDK and CDR2 SYGVNS. The CDR3 nucleotides are TGTGCCAGCAGTGAATTGGGACAGGCCGGGGAGCTGTTTTTT. As protein: CASSELGQAGELFF.

The chain has TRBV21-1 and TRBJ2-7; the table gives TRBD1 as D, unverified against the DNA. TRBV21-1 represents a pseudogene. The CDR3 loop spans 15 amino acids. Here the CDR3 DNA reads TGTGCCAGCAGGGCCGGGACAGGGGGAACCTACGAGCAGTACTTC. Its protein product is CASRAGTGGTYEQYF.

The rearrangement uses TRBV5-6 and TRBJ1-5, with 10 bases fitting TRBD1. The V segment lost 2 bases and the J segment 7 bases; nucleotides outside the gene matches: 6. CDR3 length: 15 amino acids. Germline values: CDR1 SGHDT, CDR2 YYEEEE. The CDR3 reads CASSFRQGAFQPQHF. CDR3 nucleotides: TGTGCCAGCAGCTTTCGACAGGGGGCCTTCCAGCCCCAGCATTTT.

CDR3 DNA: TGTGCCAGCAGTGTGAGTTCAGGGGCGAAGCCCCAGCATTTT. Encoded protein: CASSVSSGAKPQHF. The V gene is TRBV2, the J gene TRBJ1-5; a weak D match, TRBD1 (6 bases). Trimming took off 4 bases at V and 8 bases at J, with 15 bases between the two ends. The germline CDR1 and CDR2 sequences are SNHLY and FYNNEI. The CDR3 has 14 residues.

The chain joins TRBV7-2 to TRBJ1-5, with TRBD1 identical over 7 bases. Germline CDR1 reads SGHTA; CDR2 reads FQGNSA. This CDR3 comprises 18 residues. V gave up 3 bases and J gave up 0 bases; unmatched junction bases: 11. This CDR3 reads CASSLTASGGFSNQPQHF. The CDR3 coding sequence is TGTGCCAGCAGCTTGACAGCGTCAGGGGGTTTTAGCAATCAGCCCCAGCATTTT.

The V call is TRBV30, the J call TRBJ2-7, with 8 nucleotides matching TRBD1. The V gene's germline CDR1 is GTSNPN and CDR2 SVGIG (reference sequence). V gave up 4 bases and J gave up 3 bases; unmatched junction bases: 5. This CDR3 has 13 residues. The CDR3 bases are TGTGCCTGGACCCCGGGACAGGACTACGAGCAGTACTTC. Translating it yields CAWTPGQDYEQYF.

The chain joins TRBV4-3 to TRBJ1-2, with no clear D. Germline CDR1 is LGHNA and CDR2 is YSLEER. The V gene lost 4 bases and the J gene lost 8 bases, with 20 bases spanning the gap. The CDR3 is 15 residues long. This CDR3 is CASSPTWLRGIGYTF. DNA of the CDR3: TGCGCCAGCAGCCCCACTTGGCTACGGGGAATCGGCTACACCTTC.

V usage is TRBV19 and J usage is TRBJ2-7, with no clear D. V was trimmed by 5 bases and J by 0 bases, leaving 11 bases between them. Germline V gene sequence: CDR1 LNHDA, CDR2 SQIVND (reference sequence). The CDR3 spans 14 residues. Here the CDR3 DNA reads TGTGCCAGTAGTGCCGACGGCGGCTCCTACGAGCAGTACTTC. Its protein is CASSADGGSYEQYF.

CDR3 amino acids: CASSHVGGEAFF. The CDR3 coding sequence is TGCGCCAGCAGCCATGTTGGGGGGGAAGCTTTCTTT. V gene TRBV4-3 combines with J gene TRBJ1-1, with TRBD1 as a possible D gene (5 bases). Germline V gene lookup returns CDR1 LGHNA and CDR2 YSLEER. The CDR3 consists of 12 residues. V lost 3 bases to trimming and J lost 8 bases, with 10 bases between them.

The rearrangement joins TRBV28 to TRBJ1-5; TRBD1 aligns across 8 bases. V lost 6 bases and J lost 6; bases outside the gene matches: 10. The germline V gene encodes CDR1 MDHEN and CDR2 SYDVKM. The CDR3 extends over 15 amino acids. The CDR3 nucleotides are TGTGCCAGCAGCCTAGGGCAGGGGGCCGGTCAGCCCCAGCATTTT. This codes for CASSLGQGAGQPQHF. Complete variable domain (other parts from reference TRBV28 and TRBJ1-5): DVKVTQSSRYLVKRTGEKVFLECVQDMDHENMFWYRQDPGLGLRLIYFSYDVKMKEKGDIPEGYSVSREKKERFSLILESASTNQTSMYLCASSLGQGAGQPQHFGDGTRLSIL.

The chain employs TRBV18 and TRBJ1-2; D not resolved. Trimming left V 2 bases short and J 0 bases short, with 7 bases between. The CDR3 sequence is 14 residues long. The V gene's germline CDR1 is KGHSH and CDR2 LQKENI. CDR3 DNA sequence: TGTGCCAGCTCACCAGGAGGAGCTAACTATGGCTACACCTTC. Its protein is CASSPGGANYGYTF.

The V gene is TRBV7-9, the J gene TRBJ2-3; D is ambiguous. From germline, CDR1 is SEHNR and CDR2 FQNEAQ (reference sequence). Trimming removed 5 bases at V and 0 bases at J, with 12 bases between. CDR3 length equals 15 residues. The CDR3 DNA follows: TGTGCCAGCAGCAAAAAAAAGACTAGCACAGATACGCAGTATTTT. This encodes CASSKKKTSTDTQYF.

V gene TRBV9 combines with J gene TRBJ2-1; 7 bases line up with TRBD1. V lost 3 bases and J lost 0; bases outside the gene matches: 6. This CDR3 is 16 amino acids long. CDR1 is SGDLS and CDR2 is YYNGEE in the germline V gene. CDR3 residues: CASSASWTGSYNEQFF. DNA of the CDR3: TGTGCCAGCAGCGCCAGTTGGACAGGCTCCTACAATGAGCAGTTCTTC.

This chain joins TRBV19 and TRBJ1-6; TRBD1 aligns across 10 bases. V lost 4 bases, J lost 11 bases, and 8 bases stayed unmatched. CDR1 is LNHDA and CDR2 is SQIVND in the germline V gene (reference sequence). This CDR3 is 15 amino acids long. The CDR3 spells CASSKNRDRGTPLHF. CDR3 sequence (DNA): TGTGCCAGTAGTAAAAATCGGGACAGGGGAACACCCCTCCACTTT.

In regard to this clone: Sequence at one end of the junction differs from germline and may be a read error. In nucleotides, the CDR3 is TGTTCCAGCAGCTCCGAAACCGGGAGCCCCGAGTACGAGCAGTACTTC. It yields the protein CSSSSETGSPEYEQYF. The J gene is TRBJ2-7, the V gene TRBV7-9; D might be TRBD2 (6 bases). Germline loops: CDR1 SEHNR, CDR2 FQNEAQ (reference sequence). CDR3 length equals 16 residues. The variable domain in full, completed from reference TRBV7-9 and TRBJ2-7, reads DTGVSQNPRHKITKRGQNVTFRCDPISEHNRLYWYRQTLGQGPEFLTYFQNEAQLEKSRLLSDRFSAERPKGSFSTLEIQRTEQGDSAMYLCSSSSETGSPEYEQYFGPGTRLTVT.

The V gene is TRBV4-3, the J gene TRBJ1-4; 8 nucleotides align to TRBD1. This CDR3 is 14 amino acids long. CDR1 and CDR2 (germline): LGHNA, YSLEER. V lost 4 bases, J lost 4 bases, and 2 bases stayed unmatched. CDR3 amino acids: CASSPTGVNEKLFF. DNA for the CDR3: TGCGCCAGCAGCCCGACAGGGGTTAATGAAAAACTGTTTTTT.

The rearrangement uses TRBV6-1 and TRBJ1-6, with TRBD1 as a possible D gene (6 bases). The CDR3 is 13 amino acids. The germline V gene encodes CDR1 MNHNS and CDR2 SASEGT. Trimming took 8 bases from V and 9 from J, leaving 14 bases between them. In DNA form, the CDR3 reads TGTGCCAGCGGGAGGGCAGGGGTTTCACCCCTCCACTTT. Protein product: CASGRAGVSPLHF.

The CDR3 spells CASSHVTSGGYNEQFF. The CDR3 DNA sequence: TGTGCCAGCAGCCACGTGACTAGCGGGGGCTACAATGAGCAGTTCTTC. This chain joins TRBV14 and TRBJ2-1; 12 bases are a match to TRBD2. The V segment lost 3 bases and the J segment 3 bases; nucleotides outside the gene matches: 3. CDR3 length equals 16 residues. Germline CDR1 and CDR2: SGHDN and FVKESK.

CDR3 residues: CASSDRQGVGEKLFF. The CDR3 DNA reads TGTGCCAGCAGCGACAGACAGGGGGTTGGTGAAAAACTGTTTTTT. The rearrangement joins TRBV7-9 to TRBJ1-4; 9 bases map to TRBD1. Trimming took 5 bases from V and 7 from J; bases not matched to a gene: 8. The CDR3 spans 15 residues. CDR1 is SEHNR, CDR2 FQNEAQ, per germline (reference sequence).

The chain couples TRBV6-5 to TRBJ2-4; the D gene is possibly TRBD1 (6 bases). Trimming left V 4 bases short and J 1 base short, with 14 bases between. The CDR3 spans 16 residues. Germline CDR1 reads MNHEY; CDR2 reads SVGAGI. CDR3 nucleotide sequence: TGTGCCAGCAGTTTAACAGGGCCGGCGGCCAAAAACATTCAGTACTTC. Protein: CASSLTGPAAKNIQYF.

This rearrangement joins TRBV27 to TRBJ2-7, with a weak D call TRBD2 (6 bases). CDR1 is MNHEY, CDR2 SMNVEV, per germline (reference sequence). The CDR3 totals 14 residues. V lost 2 bases and J lost 3, with 11 bases in between. The CDR3 DNA sequence: TGTGCCAGCAGTTTACTCGGGGGAAGCTACGAGCAGTACTTC. The encoded protein is CASSLLGGSYEQYF.

The sample holds a few counts of this clone. The rearrangement links TRBV7-9 to TRBJ2-5, with D possibly matching TRBD2 (6 bases). V was pared by 5 bases and J by 1 base, with 11 bases between. The CDR3 totals 14 residues. In germline, CDR1 is SEHNR, CDR2 FQNEAQ (reference sequence). The CDR3: CASSPRDFQETQYF. The CDR3 region has the DNA TGTGCCAGCAGCCCCCGGGACTTCCAAGAGACCCAGTACTTC.

This clone was detected a few times. V and J are TRBV7-2 and TRBJ2-1; D is unclear. V lost 1 base to trimming and J lost 0 bases, with 7 bases between them. This CDR3 has 15 residues. CDR1 and CDR2 from the germline V gene are SGHTA and FQGNSA. The CDR3 region is CASSLVSSSYNEQFF. In DNA, the CDR3 is TGTGCCAGCAGCTTAGTGAGTAGCTCCTACAATGAGCAGTTCTTC.

This clone came up a few times. This chain joins TRBV5-4 and TRBJ1-5; D is uncertain. V shed 2 bases and J shed 7 bases, with 13 bases lying between them. Germline V gene data show CDR1 as SGHNT and CDR2 as YYREEE (reference sequence). CDR3 size: 14 residues. The CDR3 here is CASSLFGGNQPQHF. In DNA, the CDR3 is TGTGCCAGCAGCTTATTCGGAGGGAACCAGCCCCAGCATTTT.

The chain employs TRBV4-1 and TRBJ2-3; TRBD2 is a possible D gene (5 bases). The CDR3 is made up of 16 amino acids. V shed 1 base and J shed 0 bases, with 11 bases lying between them. The germline gives CDR1 MGHRA, CDR2 YSYEKL. In DNA form, the CDR3 reads TGCGCCAGCAGCCAAGTCCCCGGGATCAGCACAGATACGCAGTATTTT. Protein: CASSQVPGISTDTQYF.